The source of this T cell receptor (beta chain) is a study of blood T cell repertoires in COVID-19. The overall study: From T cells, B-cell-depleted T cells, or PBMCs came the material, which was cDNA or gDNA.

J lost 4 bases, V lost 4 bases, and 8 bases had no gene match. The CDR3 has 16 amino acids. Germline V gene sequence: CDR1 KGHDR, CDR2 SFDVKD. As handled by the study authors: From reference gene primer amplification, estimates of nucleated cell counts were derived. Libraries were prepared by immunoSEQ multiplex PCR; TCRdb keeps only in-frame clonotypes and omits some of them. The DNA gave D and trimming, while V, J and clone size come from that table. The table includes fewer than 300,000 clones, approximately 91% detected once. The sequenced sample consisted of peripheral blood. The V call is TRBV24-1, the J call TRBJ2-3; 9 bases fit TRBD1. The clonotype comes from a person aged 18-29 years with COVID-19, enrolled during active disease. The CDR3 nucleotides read TGTGCCACCAGTGAGCCGGGACAGGGTGATGCAGATACGCAGTATTTT. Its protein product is CATSEPGQGDADTQYF.